What follows are 25 T cell receptor beta chains derived from one specimen sequenced in a study of T cells in Graves' hyperthyroidism and ophthalmopathy. The investigators amplified TCR beta CDR3 regions from RNA transcripts. HTBI primers were employed in a first-round RT-PCR of the TCR CDR3. TCRdb re-called the multiplex PCR reads with MiXCR, one entry per CDR3 protein. The sample carries 250,000 or so distinct CDR3 sequences, more than 14% recorded once. The sequencing input was blood. Source of these receptors: a woman aged 35 to 49 with Graves' hyperthyroidism that later progressed to Graves' ophthalmopathy.

This clonotype was observed at least ten times. The rearrangement uses TRBV5-1 and TRBJ1-1; unclear D gene. The germline V and J ends were trimmed by 4 bases and 10 bases, with 17 bases remaining between them. CDR3 size: 13 residues. CDR1 SGHRS and CDR2 YFSETQ come from the germline V gene. CDR3 amino acids: CASSPPSGFGAFF. CDR3 in DNA: TGCGCCAGCAGCCCTCCATCGGGGTTTGGAGCTTTCTTT. The full variable domain, rest sourced from reference TRBV5-1 and TRBJ1-1, is KAGVTQTPRYLIKTRGQQVTLSCSPISGHRSVSWYQQTPGQGLQFLFEYFSETQRNKGNFPGRFSGRQFSNSRSEMNVSTLELGDSALYLCASSPPSGFGAFFGQGTRLTVV.

There are a few counts of this clonotype. The chain combines TRBV18 with TRBJ1-1, with D possibly being TRBD1 (5 bases). Germline V CDR1 and CDR2: KGHSH, LQKENI. V shed 1 base and J shed 4 bases, with 10 bases lying between them. This CDR3 region has 14 residues. In DNA, the CDR3 is TGTGCCAGCTCACCACAGGGGCAGGGCACTGAAGCTTTCTTT. Translated, it gives CASSPQGQGTEAFF.

This clonotype was observed many times. The rearrangement uses TRBV12-3 or TRBV12-4 and TRBJ1-5, with 8 nucleotides matching TRBD1. After removal of 5 bases from V and 0 bases from J, the junction contained 6 bases not matched to a gene. The CDR3 contains 16 residues. Here the CDR3 reads CASSARTGNSNQPQHF. CDR3 bases: TGTGCCAGCAGTGCCAGGACAGGGAATAGCAATCAGCCCCAGCATTTT.

Ten or more counts support this clonotype. The chain joins TRBV5-6 to TRBJ2-1, with TRBD2 matching over 15 bases. Germline V gives CDR1 SGHDT, CDR2 YYEEEE. There are 17 residues in the CDR3. With V trimmed by 4 bases and J by 6 bases, 8 bases remained unmatched. As DNA, the CDR3 is TGTGCCAGCAGCCAGGGACTAGCGGGAGGAATGGGCAATGAGCAGTTCTTC. Amino acid sequence: CASSQGLAGGMGNEQFF.

This clonotype was seen ten or more times. The rearrangement uses TRBV28 and TRBJ2-2; TRBD1 agrees at 7 bases. V lost 6 bases, J lost 5 bases, and 3 bases stayed unmatched. The CDR3 is 13 amino acids. Germline values: CDR1 MDHEN, CDR2 SYDVKM. CDR3 coding DNA: TGTGCCAGCAGAGCAGGGGGTACCGGGGAGCTGTTTTTT. This translates into CASRAGGTGELFF.

V and J are TRBV5-6 and TRBJ2-7; 7 bases map to TRBD2. The ends lost 0 bases at V and 0 bases at J; junction bases unmatched: 3. Germline V gives CDR1 SGHDT, CDR2 YYEEEE. The CDR3 sequence is 15 residues long. This CDR3 reads CASSLGIAGSYEQYF. In DNA, the CDR3 is TGTGCCAGCAGCTTGGGTATAGCGGGCTCCTACGAGCAGTACTTC.

This clonotype was recorded at least ten times. The V call is TRBV5-5, the J call TRBJ2-4; no definite D call. V lost 1 base, J lost 0 bases, and 5 bases lay in between. CDR1 SGHKS and CDR2 YYEKEE come from the germline V gene (reference sequence). CDR3 length: 14 residues. The CDR3 coding sequence is TGTGCCAGCAGCTTGTGGTTAGCCAAAAACATTCAGTACTTC. It is translated as CASSLWLAKNIQYF.

The V gene is TRBV4-1, the J gene TRBJ2-7, with D possibly matching TRBD2 (6 bases). Trimming removed 0 bases at V and 4 bases at J, with 10 bases between. The CDR3 sequence is 14 residues long. Germline V gene sequence: CDR1 MGHRA, CDR2 YSYEKL. The DNA of the CDR3 is TGCGCCAGCAGCCAAGAGGCGGAGGGTTACGAGCAGTACTTC. Translating it yields CASSQEAEGYEQYF.

In its sample, this clonotype was seen many times. In DNA, the CDR3 is TGTGCCAGCAGGAGGGGGGTTAGCACAGATACGCAGTATTTT. Translation gives CASRRGVSTDTQYF. V usage is TRBV6-1 and J usage is TRBJ2-3; tentatively, D is TRBD1 or TRBD2 (6 bases each). Germline V gives CDR1 MNHNS, CDR2 SASEGT. CDR3 length equals 14 residues. Trimming shortened V by 6 bases and J by 0 bases, and 10 bases separated the two germline ends.

The sample holds many counts of this clonotype. The CDR3 loop is CASSFVGREETQYF. CDR3 nucleotides: TGCGCCAGCAGCTTCGTAGGACGGGAGGAGACCCAGTACTTC. J is TRBJ2-5 and V is TRBV5-1; D is possibly TRBD2 (6 bases). V was pared by 2 bases and J by 5 bases, with 13 bases between. CDR1 and CDR2 (germline): SGHRS, YFSETQ. The CDR3 runs 14 residues.

The genes are TRBV19 and TRBJ2-7, with TRBD1 matching 7 bases. The V segment lost 5 bases and the J segment 3 bases; nucleotides outside the gene matches: 7. The CDR3 runs 14 residues. Germline CDR1 reads LNHDA; CDR2 reads SQIVND (reference sequence). The CDR3 spells CASSRTGWGYEQYF. CDR3 nucleotide sequence: TGTGCCAGTAGTCGGACAGGTTGGGGCTACGAGCAGTACTTC.

J is TRBJ1-2 and V is TRBV19; a possible D gene is TRBD1 (5 bases). Germline loops: CDR1 LNHDA, CDR2 SQIVND (reference sequence). The germline V and J ends were trimmed by 6 bases and 2 bases, with 16 bases remaining between them. This CDR3 is built from 15 residues. CDR3 sequence: CASRSLGGENYGYTF. In DNA, the CDR3 is TGTGCCAGTAGATCTTTGGGGGGTGAGAACTATGGCTACACCTTC.

At least ten counts were recorded for this clonotype. The chain recombines TRBV11-1 with TRBJ2-7, with TRBD2 matching 7 bases. Germline V CDR1 and CDR2: SGHAT, FQDESV (reference sequence). V was clipped by 6 bases and J by 6 bases; unmatched bases: 8. The CDR3 runs 13 residues. CDR3 bases: TGTGCCAGCAGTCGATCGGGGGGTTCCGAGCAGTACTTC. It specifies CASSRSGGSEQYF.

V gene TRBV20-1 combines with J gene TRBJ2-7; possible D gene TRBD2, 6 bases. V was clipped by 6 bases and J by 3 bases, with 30 bases between them. This CDR3 has 18 residues. Germline V gene lookup returns CDR1 DFQATT and CDR2 SNEGSKA (reference sequence). CDR3 amino acids: CSARDLGRGSTPVYEQYF. Written as DNA, the CDR3 is TGCAGTGCGAGGGATCTAGGTCGGGGGTCCACTCCGGTCTACGAGCAGTACTTC.

This chain links TRBV20-1 with TRBJ1-4; the D gene is possibly TRBD1 (5 bases). The germline V gene has CDR1 DFQATT and CDR2 SNEGSKA (reference sequence). V lost 4 bases and J lost 8, with 11 bases in between. This CDR3 has 12 residues. CDR3 loop: CSAKAGNEKLFF. The CDR3 DNA reads as TGCAGTGCTAAAGCAGGGAACGAAAAACTGTTTTTT.

This clonotype was detected many times. The genes are TRBV12-5 and TRBJ2-2; D remains ambiguous. V was clipped by 7 bases and J by 4 bases, with 19 bases between them. Germline V gene sequence: CDR1 LGHNT, CDR2 FRNRAP. This CDR3 has 16 amino acids. CDR3 region: CASADLSWYGTGELFF. The CDR3 nucleotides are TGTGCTAGTGCCGACCTGAGCTGGTACGGCACCGGGGAGCTGTTTTTT.

This clonotype was seen more than once but under ten times. CDR3 loop: CSASPEQYF. CDR3 in DNA: TGCAGTGCTAGTCCCGAGCAGTACTTC. The chain employs TRBV20-1 and TRBJ2-7; D remains unclear. The CDR3 is made up of 9 amino acids. Germline V gene sequence: CDR1 DFQATT, CDR2 SNEGSKA (reference sequence). V dropped 3 bases and J dropped 6 bases, with 3 bases sitting between them.

The table lists this clonotype with many counts. The V and J genes are TRBV6-1 and TRBJ1-5; tentative D call: TRBD1 (5 bases). Germline V CDR1 and CDR2: MNHNS, SASEGT. The V gene lost 7 bases and the J gene lost 6 bases, with 19 bases spanning the gap. CDR3 size: 15 residues. DNA of the CDR3: TGTGCCAGCACCTCCGACGCCGGGGGATCTCAGCCCCAGCATTTT. Amino acids: CASTSDAGGSQPQHF.

This clonotype was seen a few times. As DNA, the CDR3 is TGCGCCAGCAGCTTCCTAGCGGCAAAGAACACCGGGGAGCTGTTTTTT. It yields the protein CASSFLAAKNTGELFF. The genes are TRBV5-1 and TRBJ2-2; 7 nucleotides align to TRBD2. Trimming took 2 bases from V and 1 from J; bases not matched to a gene: 5. The length of the CDR3 is 16 residues. Germline CDR1 is SGHRS and CDR2 is YFSETQ.

This clonotype was picked up many times. This chain links TRBV28 with TRBJ1-5; a possible D gene is TRBD1 (6 bases). With 6 bases removed from V and 0 bases from J, the gap between germline ends came to 18 bases. The germline gives CDR1 MDHEN, CDR2 SYDVKM. The CDR3 has 17 amino acids. The CDR3 loop is CASSLRGAGHSNQPQHF. The CDR3 DNA reads TGTGCCAGCAGCCTCCGGGGGGCAGGCCATAGCAATCAGCCCCAGCATTTT.

This clonotype turned up a few times. One end of the junction varies from germline; a read error may be responsible. This chain links TRBV20-1 with TRBJ2-5, with 7 bases identical to TRBD2. The CDR3 is 13 amino acids. The germline gives CDR1 DFQATT, CDR2 SNEGSKA (reference sequence). The DNA of the CDR3 is TGCAGCGCTAGTCGGGGGGTGGAAGAGACCCAGTACTTC. Its protein product is CSASRGVEETQYF.

This clonotype was counted many times. The rearrangement links TRBV20-1 to TRBJ1-1, with unresolved D. This CDR3 contains 11 residues. Between the trimmed V and J ends, which lost 7 bases and 2 bases, there was a span of 8 bases. Germline CDR1 and CDR2: DFQATT and SNEGSKA (reference sequence). CDR3 bases: TGCAGTGAACAGAGAAACACTGAAGCTTTCTTT. This sequence encodes CSEQRNTEAFF.

This clonotype was observed at least ten times. The chain links TRBV4-2 to TRBJ1-4; no definite D call. The CDR3 consists of 13 residues. The V end lost 0 bases, the J end lost 8 bases, and 7 bases lay between the germline ends. Germline loops: CDR1 LGHNA, CDR2 YNFKEQ. This CDR3 is CASSQDEVEKLFF. In DNA, the CDR3 is TGTGCCAGCAGCCAAGATGAGGTCGAAAAACTGTTTTTT.

The sample holds a few counts of this clonotype. The CDR3 loop reads CASSNYNEQFF. In nucleotides, the CDR3 is TGTGCCAGTAGTAACTACAATGAGCAGTTCTTC. The chain carries TRBV19 and TRBJ2-1; D not certain. CDR1 and CDR2 from the germline V gene are LNHDA and SQIVND (reference sequence). V lost 4 bases, J lost 3 bases, and 1 base lay in between. CDR3 length equals 11 residues.

This clonotype was recorded a few times. A much bigger clone sits one base away, suggesting this may be a read error. The V gene is TRBV3-1, the J gene TRBJ2-1; 8 bases agree with TRBD2. The CDR3 has 16 residues. Germline loops: CDR1 LGHDT, CDR2 YNNKEL (reference sequence). The CDR3 nucleotides read TGTACCAGCAGCCAAGTTGCCAGCGGGGGCTACAATGAGCAGTTCTTC. This codes for CTSSQVASGGYNEQFF.